This T cell receptor (beta chain) came from a study of cytomegalovirus exposure and HLA in healthy donors. In the PCR, 60 Vbeta and 13 Jbeta primers were used. Repertoires were generated with immunoSEQ multiplex PCR, while TCRdb's copy carries only in-frame clones and drops some. The sample has under 200,000 clones, roughly 90% seen once. Losses at the gene ends were 5 bases for V and 0 bases for J; bases not matched to a gene: 10. The CDR3 is made up of 17 amino acids. The germline gives CDR1 SEHNR, CDR2 FQNEAQ (reference sequence). The chain recombines TRBV7-9 with TRBJ2-5; TRBD2 agrees at 9 bases. The receptor's source is a boy aged 2 to 10 in good health and CMV-seronegative. Sequenced sample: PBMCs. The DNA for the CDR3 is TGTGCCAGCAGCGCGTACAGGGCTAGCGGGAACCAAGAGACCCAGTACTTC. As protein: CASSAYRASGNQETQYF.